What follows are 31 T cell receptor beta chains derived from one specimen sequenced in a study of regulatory T cells in long-lasting Graves disease. The TCR beta library used iRepertoire HTBI primers with Arm-PCR amplification of CDR3. TCRdb re-derived calls from the multiplex PCR reads in MiXCR, one entry per CDR3 protein. This table has a few hundred thousand distinct CDR3 sequences, less than 15% appearing once. Time point indicated: newly diagnosed GD, antithyroid drugs for less than 3 months. Making the TCR library involved RNA that had been extracted from PBMCs. The same data also went into a second study, on T cells in Graves' hyperthyroidism and ophthalmopathy.

The material was peripheral blood mononuclear cells (PBMCs), obtained at new diagnosis, from a patient treated with antithyroid drugs. Receptors were obtained from a man aged 25-40 years with Graves disease.

This clonotype was counted ten times or more. V and J are TRBV6-1 and TRBJ1-5, with 10 bases matching TRBD1. The CDR3 loop spans 16 amino acids. Germline trimming cut 6 bases from V and 3 bases from J; bases unmatched to any gene: 8. The germline V gene encodes CDR1 MNHNS and CDR2 SASEGT. DNA for the CDR3: TGTGCCAGCAGCCCTTGGGACAGGGGACTCAATCAGCCCCAGCATTTT. Protein: CASSPWDRGLNQPQHF.

V is TRBV5-1 and J is TRBJ1-4, with D maybe TRBD1 (6 bases). V was clipped by 5 bases and J by 3 bases, with 11 bases between them. The CDR3 spans 14 residues. CDR1 is SGHRS, CDR2 YFSETQ, per germline. The CDR3 DNA reads as TGCGCCAGCAGTTTCAGGGGATCTAATGAAAAACTGTTTTTT. Its translation: CASSFRGSNEKLFF.

At least ten counts were recorded for this clonotype. The chain links TRBV7-8 to TRBJ1-2; 7 bases fit TRBD1. CDR1 and CDR2 (germline): SGHVS, FQNEAQ. After removal of 4 bases from V and 5 bases from J, the junction contained 7 bases not matched to a gene. The CDR3 covers 14 residues. This CDR3 is CASSSVTGSYGYTF. CDR3 bases: TGTGCCAGCAGCTCAGTGACAGGGAGTTATGGCTACACCTTC.

In its sample, this clonotype was seen many times. The chain is built from TRBV7-9 and TRBJ1-4; D not certain. Germline CDR1 and CDR2: SEHNR and FQNEAQ (reference sequence). V was trimmed by 5 bases and J by 8 bases, leaving 12 bases between them. The CDR3 has 13 residues. This CDR3 reads CASSEPGTEKLFF. Written as DNA, the CDR3 is TGTGCCAGCAGCGAGCCGGGAACCGAAAAACTGTTTTTT. The whole variable domain, remainder taken from reference TRBV7-9 and TRBJ1-4, is DTGVSQNPRHKITKRGQNVTFRCDPISEHNRLYWYRQTLGQGPEFLTYFQNEAQLEKSRLLSDRFSAERPKGSFSTLEIQRTEQGDSAMYLCASSEPGTEKLFFGSGTQLSVL.

The V and J genes are TRBV7-9 and TRBJ1-5, with 7 bases fitting TRBD1. CDR1 and CDR2 (germline): SEHNR, FQNEAQ (reference sequence). V was clipped by 3 bases and J by 4 bases; unmatched bases: 18. The CDR3 totals 19 residues. DNA for the CDR3: TGTGCCAGCAGCTTGAGTTCCTACGGCAGGGGGGTCTTAAATCAGCCCCAGCATTTT. Protein product: CASSLSSYGRGVLNQPQHF.

The gene calls are TRBV5-1 and TRBJ1-6; D remains ambiguous. The CDR3 runs to 14 residues. The germline CDR1 and CDR2 sequences are SGHRS and YFSETQ. V lost 3 bases to trimming and J lost 5 bases, with 9 bases between them. The CDR3 nucleotides are TGCGCCAGCAGCTCGGACGGAAATAATTCACCCCTCCACTTT. Translating it yields CASSSDGNNSPLHF.

This clonotype appeared a few times. This chain uses TRBV29-1 with TRBJ1-6; unclear D gene. Trimming removed 4 bases from V and 6 bases from J, with 10 bases in between. Germline CDR1 and CDR2: SQVTM and ANQGSEA. The CDR3 is made up of 13 amino acids. Here the CDR3 reads CSVGVGINSPLHF. CDR3 coding DNA: TGCAGCGTTGGAGTAGGGATTAATTCACCCCTCCACTTT.

There are many counts of this clonotype. This rearrangement joins TRBV30 to TRBJ2-3, with 11 positions matching TRBD2. The CDR3 contains 15 residues. The germline V gene encodes CDR1 GTSNPN and CDR2 SVGIG (reference sequence). The junction had 8 bases not matched to a gene; V was cut back by 4 bases and J by 5 bases. CDR3 coding DNA: TGTGCCTGGACCCGACTAGCGGGGAGGGGAGATACGCAGTATTTT. Residues: CAWTRLAGRGDTQYF.

This clonotype was counted many times. The genes are TRBV27 and TRBJ1-5; 9 bases line up with TRBD1. The V gene's germline CDR1 is MNHEY and CDR2 SMNVEV (reference sequence). CDR3 length: 15 amino acids. V lost 7 bases and J lost 1; bases outside the gene matches: 5. The CDR3 sequence is CASTSGQGSNQPQHF. CDR3 sequence (DNA): TGTGCCAGCACCTCGGGACAGGGCAGCAATCAGCCCCAGCATTTT.

This clonotype was observed a handful of times. The chain links TRBV3-1 to TRBJ2-2; D uncertain. The CDR3 spans 13 residues. Trimming pared 1 base from V and 6 bases from J, leaving 6 bases between. Germline-derived CDR1 and CDR2 are LGHDT and YNNKEL (reference sequence). The CDR3 here is CASSQGWAGELFF. CDR3 DNA: TGTGCCAGCAGCCAAGGCTGGGCCGGGGAGCTGTTTTTT.

In this sample, this clonotype turned up many times. The chain uses TRBV30 and TRBJ1-5, with 8 bases identical to TRBD1. Trimming took 7 bases from V and 7 from J; bases not matched to a gene: 6. This CDR3 spans 12 amino acids. Germline values: CDR1 GTSNPN, CDR2 SVGIG (reference sequence). The CDR3 DNA follows: TGTGCCTCCGGACAGGGTGGACAGCCCCAGCATTTT. Protein product: CASGQGGQPQHF.

The sample holds many counts of this clonotype. CDR3 sequence reads: CASSLVLSAFF. In nucleotides, the CDR3 is TGTGCCAGCAGCTTAGTGCTGTCAGCTTTCTTT. The V call is TRBV13, the J call TRBJ1-1, with D uncertain. Trimming removed 1 base from V and 10 bases from J, with 7 bases in between. Germline V gives CDR1 PRHDT, CDR2 FYEKMQ (reference sequence). The length of the CDR3 is 11 residues.

This clonotype was picked up many times. This chain connects TRBV20-1 to TRBJ2-5, with 8 positions matching TRBD1. Losses at the gene ends were 7 bases for V and 5 bases for J; bases not matched to a gene: 3. The germline CDR1 and CDR2 sequences are DFQATT and SNEGSKA (reference sequence). This CDR3 spans 11 amino acids. CDR3 DNA: TGCAGTGGTCAGGGGGCGGAGACCCAGTACTTC. It codes for CSGQGAETQYF.

This clonotype has just a few counts. The rearrangement links TRBV6-1 to TRBJ1-3, with TRBD1 as a possible D gene (5 bases). The CDR3 runs to 17 residues. The ends were cut back, 7 bases at V and 0 bases at J, with 19 bases in the middle. Germline assignment: CDR1 MNHNS and CDR2 SASEGT. CDR3 in amino acids: CASNPRGGAISGNTIYF. The CDR3 DNA is TGTGCCAGCAACCCAAGGGGAGGAGCAATCTCTGGAAACACCATATATTTT.

The V gene is TRBV24-1, the J gene TRBJ2-3, with 9 positions matching TRBD2. This CDR3 spans 15 amino acids. Germline V gene sequence: CDR1 KGHDR, CDR2 SFDVKD. V shed 8 bases, J shed 0 bases, and the junction held 5 bases outside the gene matches. CDR3 protein: CATIGLAPSTDTQYF. CDR3 DNA sequence: TGTGCCACCATAGGACTAGCGCCTAGCACAGATACGCAGTATTTT.

This clonotype was observed many times. The chain combines TRBV20-1 with TRBJ2-7; D unresolved. This CDR3 contains 12 residues. V was trimmed by 4 bases and J by 0 bases, leaving 7 bases between them. Germline V lookup: CDR1 DFQATT, CDR2 SNEGSKA (reference sequence). The CDR3 coding sequence is TGCAGTGCTACCAGCTCCTCCTACGAGCAGTACTTC. Protein: CSATSSSYEQYF.

This clonotype came up many times. The chain employs TRBV2 and TRBJ1-2; no reliable D call. The CDR3 is 12 residues long. V lost 4 bases and J lost 2, with 5 bases in between. Germline V gene lookup returns CDR1 SNHLY and CDR2 FYNNEI. This CDR3 reads CASSVENYGYTF. The CDR3 coding sequence is TGTGCCAGCAGTGTAGAGAACTATGGCTACACCTTC.

In its sample, this clonotype was seen many times. J is TRBJ2-7 and V is TRBV7-2; weak D call: TRBD2 (5 bases). The CDR3 is made up of 12 amino acids. The germline V gene has CDR1 SGHTA and CDR2 FQGNSA. The germline V and J ends were trimmed by 5 bases and 3 bases, with 8 bases remaining between them. The CDR3 DNA reads TGTGCCAGCAGCCGACTAAACTACGAGCAGTACTTC. Translating it yields CASSRLNYEQYF.

This clonotype was counted ten times or more. The chain recombines TRBV2 with TRBJ1-3, with 7 bases that match TRBD1. CDR3 length: 15 residues. Trimming at V came to 5 bases and at J to 0 bases, leaving 4 bases not matched to a gene. CDR1 and CDR2 (germline): SNHLY, FYNNEI. CDR3 region: CASSNGTASGNTIYF. For the CDR3, the DNA is TGTGCCAGCAGTAACGGGACAGCCTCTGGAAACACCATATATTTT.

The V call is TRBV5-5, the J call TRBJ2-3, with D unresolved. V lost 7 bases, J lost 1 base, and 7 bases lay in between. CDR3 size: 12 residues. Looked up from germline, CDR1 is SGHKS and CDR2 is YYEKEE (reference sequence). CDR3 loop: CASGSGTDTQYF. CDR3 sequence (DNA): TGTGCCAGCGGTTCTGGCACAGATACGCAGTATTTT.

This clonotype was seen a handful of times. The chain uses TRBV2 and TRBJ2-5; D tentatively fits TRBD1 or TRBD2 (5 bases each). V was shortened by 3 bases and J by 3 bases, with 11 bases between the two germline ends. CDR3 size: 14 residues. Germline V CDR1 and CDR2: SNHLY, FYNNEI. The CDR3 DNA reads as TGTGCCAGCAGTGAGGGACGGGGAGAAGAGACCCAGTACTTC. This gives the protein CASSEGRGEETQYF.

This clonotype appeared a few times. V usage is TRBV13 and J usage is TRBJ2-2, with a weak D call TRBD2 (5 bases). This CDR3 has 16 residues. Germline V gives CDR1 PRHDT, CDR2 FYEKMQ (reference sequence). The V gene lost 4 bases and the J gene lost 0 bases, with 12 bases spanning the gap. CDR3 amino acids: CASSSPLSANTGELFF. The CDR3 nucleotides read TGTGCCAGCAGCTCACCGCTTAGCGCGAACACCGGGGAGCTGTTTTTT.

This clonotype was picked up a small number of times. The chain employs TRBV14 and TRBJ2-7, with TRBD2 identical over 10 bases. The trim removed 4 bases at V and 2 bases at J, leaving 5 bases unmatched. The CDR3 spans 15 residues. CDR1 and CDR2 (germline): SGHDN, FVKESK. CDR3 in DNA: TGTGCCAGCAGCCCTTGGACTAGCGGAGCCTACGAGCAGTACTTC. It is translated as CASSPWTSGAYEQYF.

This clonotype was seen a handful of times. V gene TRBV14 combines with J gene TRBJ1-5, with D tentatively TRBD1 (5 bases). Germline V gives CDR1 SGHDN, CDR2 FVKESK. CDR3 length: 15 residues. V shed 1 base and J shed 0 bases, with 7 bases lying between them. The CDR3: CASSQGGNSNQPQHF. The CDR3 DNA reads TGTGCCAGCAGCCAAGGGGGCAATAGCAATCAGCCCCAGCATTTT.

In its sample, this clonotype was seen many times. The rearrangement joins TRBV12-3 or TRBV12-4 to TRBJ2-1; TRBD2 aligns across 14 bases. The CDR3 is made up of 17 amino acids. Unmatched junction bases numbered 6, after V lost 4 bases and J lost 4 bases. CDR3 DNA: TGTGCCAGCAGTTGGAGACTAGCGGGAGGGTGGTACAATGAGCAGTTCTTC. This gives the protein CASSWRLAGGWYNEQFF.

There are many counts of this clonotype. The rearrangement links TRBV11-2 to TRBJ1-2; D unclear. V dropped 5 bases and J dropped 0 bases, with 10 bases sitting between them. This CDR3 spans 14 amino acids. CDR1 is SGHAT and CDR2 is FQNNGV in the germline V gene. The DNA of the CDR3 is TGTGCCAGCAGCAGGTCCAGGACTAACTATGGCTACACCTTC. This encodes CASSRSRTNYGYTF.

This clonotype was observed a handful of times. V gene TRBV6-2 or TRBV6-3 combines with J gene TRBJ2-1; 10 bases match TRBD2. J was trimmed by 6 bases and V by 6 bases; bases with no gene match: 14. From germline, CDR1 is MNHEY and CDR2 SVGEGT. This CDR3 has 17 residues. The CDR3 spells CASRSPSSGGRANEQFF. The CDR3 DNA sequence: TGTGCCAGCAGAAGCCCGTCTAGCGGGGGAAGGGCCAATGAGCAGTTCTTC.

The sample holds many counts of this clonotype. J is TRBJ1-2 and V is TRBV27; D gene unclear. V was cut by 4 bases and J by 5 bases, with 32 bases left in between. The germline gives CDR1 MNHEY, CDR2 SMNVEV (reference sequence). This CDR3 comprises 20 residues. This CDR3 reads CASSYGRTTSPAGLHYGYTF. CDR3 in DNA: TGTGCCAGCAGTTACGGCAGAACGACAAGCCCTGCGGGCCTTCATTATGGCTACACCTTC.

This clonotype was seen at least ten times. The rearrangement links TRBV7-9 to TRBJ2-3; D might be TRBD2 (5 bases). The V and J ends lost 7 bases and 9 bases respectively, with 14 bases between them. The CDR3 totals 12 residues. CDR1 is SEHNR, CDR2 FQNEAQ, per germline (reference sequence). As DNA, the CDR3 is TGTGCCAGCAACCTCGAGCGGATGACGCAGTATTTT. Its protein product is CASNLERMTQYF. The complete variable domain, with remaining parts taken from reference TRBV7-9 and TRBJ2-3, reads DTGVSQNPRHKITKRGQNVTFRCDPISEHNRLYWYRQTLGQGPEFLTYFQNEAQLEKSRLLSDRFSAERPKGSFSTLEIQRTEQGDSAMYLCASNLERMTQYFGPGTRLTVL.

This clonotype was seen ten or more times. This chain connects TRBV18 to TRBJ2-1; TRBD2 might be the D (5 bases). Germline V gene lookup returns CDR1 KGHSH and CDR2 LQKENI. The V and J ends lost 3 bases and 6 bases respectively, with 12 bases between them. The CDR3 consists of 14 residues. DNA of the CDR3: TGTGCCAGCTCACCGGGAGCCAGCGTCAATGAGCAGTTCTTC. Amino acids: CASSPGASVNEQFF.

The V call is TRBV5-1, the J call TRBJ2-2; D ambiguous. Germline V gene data show CDR1 as SGHRS and CDR2 as YFSETQ. CDR3 length: 15 residues. V was shortened by 0 bases and J by 7 bases, with 13 bases between the two germline ends. This CDR3 is CASSLDVGNHGELFF. The CDR3 DNA follows: TGCGCCAGCAGCTTGGATGTGGGAAATCACGGGGAGCTGTTTTTT.